These 7 T cell receptor beta chains were sequenced from one sample in a study of blood T cell repertoires in COVID-19. Here immunoSEQ multiplex PCR was the method, and the copy in TCRdb shows in-frame clones only, minus some. The table shows some 350,000 clones, with more than 75% occurring only once. Source material: PBMCs or T cells enriched from blood (not recorded which). These receptors all stem from a woman aged 30 to 39 who had recovered from COVID-19.

The V call is TRBV15, the J call TRBJ1-2, with D possibly TRBD1 on 6 matching bases. V was pared by 5 bases and J by 0 bases, with 16 bases between. Looked up from germline, CDR1 is LNHNV and CDR2 is YYDKDF (reference sequence). The CDR3 spans 16 residues. Written as DNA, the CDR3 is TGTGCCACCAGCCTTCAGACAGGCCTGGCTAACTATGGCTACACCTTC. Protein sequence: CATSLQTGLANYGYTF.

This clone was picked up a small number of times. This sequence joins TRBV4-1 and TRBJ2-3, with D uncertain. CDR1 and CDR2 (germline): MGHRA, YSYEKL. CDR3 length: 13 residues. With 6 bases removed from V and 6 bases from J, the gap between germline ends came to 13 bases. DNA for the CDR3: TGCGCCAGCAGTCTCTCGACATCCGATACGCAGTATTTT. Protein: CASSLSTSDTQYF.

This clone was counted a single time. The chain is built from TRBV27 and TRBJ2-2; 7 positions agree with TRBD1. The CDR3 has 15 amino acids. V lost 4 bases, J lost 6 bases, and 8 bases stayed unmatched. In germline, CDR1 is MNHEY, CDR2 SMNVEV (reference sequence). CDR3 protein: CASSSLQGVAGELFF. DNA of the CDR3: TGTGCCAGCAGTTCATTGCAGGGGGTGGCCGGGGAGCTGTTTTTT.

This clone was counted once. The chain uses TRBV7-9 and TRBJ2-7; 12 bases agree with TRBD2. The CDR3 has 15 amino acids. In germline, CDR1 is SEHNR, CDR2 FQNEAQ (reference sequence). With 4 bases clipped from V and 3 bases from J, the junction kept 4 bases outside the gene matches. This CDR3 is CASSSPSGGDYEQYF. The CDR3 bases are TGTGCCAGCAGCTCCCCTAGCGGGGGGGACTACGAGCAGTACTTC.

The V call is TRBV10-2, the J call TRBJ1-2; D is ambiguous. The germline V gene encodes CDR1 WSHSY and CDR2 SAAADI. CDR3 length: 14 amino acids. The V end was cut by 8 bases, the J end by 4 bases, with 17 bases between. This CDR3 reads CASPAWVWSYGYTF. Here the CDR3 DNA reads TGCGCCAGCCCTGCGTGGGTTTGGAGCTATGGCTACACCTTC.

This rearrangement joins TRBV27 to TRBJ1-6; D unclear. CDR1 and CDR2 from the germline V gene are MNHEY and SMNVEV (reference sequence). CDR3 length: 13 residues. V was trimmed by 6 bases and J by 9 bases, leaving 12 bases between them. The CDR3 is CASSPSMSSPLHF. CDR3 bases: TGTGCCAGCAGCCCGTCAATGAGTTCACCCCTCCACTTT.

The J gene is TRBJ2-7, the V gene TRBV30; D is perhaps TRBD1 (6 bases). The V gene lost 3 bases and the J gene lost 3 bases, with 12 bases spanning the gap. Per the germline V gene, CDR1 is GTSNPN and CDR2 is SVGIG (reference sequence). This CDR3 comprises 13 residues. The CDR3 DNA reads as TGTGCCTGGAGGTACAGGGAAGTCTACGAGCAGTACTTC. It codes for CAWRYREVYEQYF.